This passage covers 19 T cell receptor beta chains from one sample sequenced in a study of blood T cell repertoires in COVID-19. Measured with immunoSEQ multiplex PCR; TCRdb has only the in-frame clones, and not every one. This table has approximately 97,000 clones, about 85% appearing once. The source material was peripheral blood. All receptors derive from a man in his sixties with acute or convalescent COVID-19.

This clone was seen only a few times. The rearrangement uses TRBV6-2 or TRBV6-3 and TRBJ2-7; D is ambiguous. Trimming left V 6 bases short and J 7 bases short, with 13 bases between. The CDR3 length is 12 residues. Germline V gives CDR1 MNHEY, CDR2 SVGEGT. The CDR3 DNA reads as TGTGCCAGCAGCCTCAACCGACAAGAGCAGTACTTC. Translating it yields CASSLNRQEQYF.

V and J are TRBV6-5 and TRBJ1-2; D gene ambiguous. This CDR3 comprises 13 residues. Between the trimmed V and J ends, which lost 5 bases and 7 bases, there was a span of 14 bases. Germline loops: CDR1 MNHEY, CDR2 SVGAGI. The chain's CDR3 is CASSTQVLGGYTF. Written as DNA, the CDR3 is TGTGCCAGCAGTACTCAGGTTTTAGGTGGCTACACCTTC.

This clone came up once. The chain is built from TRBV19 and TRBJ2-6; weak D call: TRBD1 (6 bases). Germline loops: CDR1 LNHDA, CDR2 SQIVND (reference sequence). The CDR3 is 15 residues long. The V and J ends lost 5 bases and 4 bases respectively, with 12 bases between them. DNA of the CDR3: TGTGCCAGTAGTGTCACAGGGACCGGGGCCAACGTCCTGACTTTC. Translated, it gives CASSVTGTGANVLTF. Variable domain in full (rest from reference TRBV19 and TRBJ2-6): DGGITQSPKYLFRKEGQNVTLSCEQNLNHDAMYWYRQDPGQGLRLIYYSQIVNDFQKGDIAEGYSVSREKKESFPLTVTSAQKNPTAFYLCASSVTGTGANVLTFGAGSRLTVL.

The chain is built from TRBV11-2 and TRBJ2-1, with D possibly TRBD1 on 6 matching bases. CDR1 SGHAT and CDR2 FQNNGV come from the germline V gene. The CDR3 has 12 amino acids. With 6 bases removed from V and 7 bases from J, the gap between germline ends came to 10 bases. CDR3 nucleotide sequence: TGTGCCAGCAGACAGGGTGGAAATGAGCAGTTCTTC. Translating gives CASRQGGNEQFF.

This clone occurred a few times. V and J are TRBV19 and TRBJ1-1; D is unresolved. This CDR3 region has 15 residues. The V gene's germline CDR1 is LNHDA and CDR2 SQIVND (reference sequence). The V end was cut by 4 bases, the J end by 5 bases, with 17 bases between. The CDR3 sequence is CASSRDHSPGTEAFF. In DNA form, the CDR3 reads TGTGCCAGTAGTAGGGATCACAGCCCGGGGACTGAAGCTTTCTTT.

The rearrangement joins TRBV18 to TRBJ1-2; D is possibly TRBD1 (5 bases). Trimming pared 2 bases from V and 8 bases from J, leaving 12 bases between. The germline V gene has CDR1 KGHSH and CDR2 LQKENI. CDR3 length: 13 residues. The CDR3 sequence: CASSPSGFSGYTF. CDR3 bases: TGTGCCAGCTCACCATCAGGGTTCAGCGGCTACACCTTC.

V gene TRBV30 combines with J gene TRBJ2-1; 8 bases line up with TRBD2. Trimming at V came to 0 bases and at J to 9 bases, leaving 10 bases not matched to a gene. The CDR3 runs 15 residues. In germline, CDR1 is GTSNPN, CDR2 SVGIG (reference sequence). The DNA for the CDR3 is TGTGCCTGGAGTGTTGTCGGGGGGGCTTGGTCTGAGCAGTTCTTC. Its protein product is CAWSVVGGAWSEQFF.

This sequence joins TRBV13 and TRBJ2-2; D gene uncertain. The CDR3 length is 17 residues. V was pared by 4 bases and J by 6 bases, with 21 bases between. The germline CDR1 and CDR2 sequences are PRHDT and FYEKMQ (reference sequence). CDR3 sequence reads: CASSYPVGFTVAGELFF. The CDR3 nucleotides read TGTGCCAGCAGCTACCCAGTCGGGTTCACGGTTGCCGGGGAGCTGTTTTTT.

The gene calls are TRBV15 and TRBJ2-1, with a weak D call TRBD2 (5 bases). Trimming took 3 bases from V and 0 from J, leaving 12 bases between them. CDR1 LNHNV and CDR2 YYDKDF come from the germline V gene (reference sequence). CDR3 size: 16 residues. The CDR3 loop reads CATSSSGLSSYNEQFF. CDR3 DNA sequence: TGTGCCACCAGCAGTTCTGGACTTAGCTCCTACAATGAGCAGTTCTTC.

The chain uses TRBV7-2 and TRBJ2-3; perhaps TRBD2 as D (5 bases). Germline values: CDR1 SGHTA, CDR2 FQGNSA. V was clipped by 1 base and J by 1 base, with 9 bases between them. This CDR3 has 15 residues. Here the CDR3 reads CASSLDGSGTDTQYF. For the CDR3, the DNA is TGTGCCAGCAGCTTAGATGGTAGCGGCACAGATACGCAGTATTTT.

The rearrangement joins TRBV30 to TRBJ2-7; 8 bases align to TRBD2. CDR1 and CDR2 (germline): GTSNPN, SVGIG (reference sequence). V trimming: 5 bases; J trimming: 3 bases; junction bases outside the gene matches: 12. CDR3 length: 15 residues. CDR3 residues: CAWRGTGTRNYEQYF. CDR3 DNA sequence: TGTGCCTGGCGAGGGACCGGGACTAGAAACTACGAGCAGTACTTC.

V and J are TRBV27 and TRBJ1-2; weak D call: TRBD1 (5 bases). The CDR3 has 14 amino acids. Per the germline V gene, CDR1 is MNHEY and CDR2 is SMNVEV (reference sequence). Trimming pared 6 bases from V and 6 bases from J, leaving 17 bases between. The CDR3 DNA is TGTGCCAGCAGCCGTGGTTTACTGGGGCATGGCTACACCTTC. Amino acid sequence: CASSRGLLGHGYTF.

The V call is TRBV7-2, the J call TRBJ2-6; D remains unclear. With 2 bases removed from V and 0 bases from J, the gap between germline ends came to 5 bases. The CDR3 has 15 amino acids. CDR1 is SGHTA and CDR2 is FQGNSA in the germline V gene. The DNA for the CDR3 is TGTGCCAGCAGCTTACGCAGCTCTGGGGCCAACGTCCTGACTTTC. This sequence encodes CASSLRSSGANVLTF.

The chain combines TRBV6-2 or TRBV6-3 with TRBJ1-1, with 7 bases fitting TRBD1. The CDR3 length is 20 residues. Per the germline V gene, CDR1 is MNHEY and CDR2 is SVGEGT. With 2 bases clipped from V and 0 bases from J, the junction kept 18 bases outside the gene matches. The CDR3 nucleotides read TGTGCCAGCAGTTACAATCCCAACCCAGGGGGACGAGGGATGAACACTGAAGCTTTCTTT. It codes for CASSYNPNPGGRGMNTEAFF.

The V call is TRBV15, the J call TRBJ2-1, with TRBD2 as a possible D gene (6 bases). Trimming stripped 1 base from V and 3 bases from J, with 13 bases between. Germline lookup yields CDR1 LNHNV and CDR2 YYDKDF (reference sequence). The CDR3 spans 16 residues. CDR3 sequence: CATSRADKAGYNEQFF. The CDR3 DNA reads TGTGCCACCAGCAGAGCCGACAAAGCGGGCTACAATGAGCAGTTCTTC.

The chain uses TRBV7-9 and TRBJ1-4; 10 bases fit TRBD1. The V segment lost 5 bases and the J segment 5 bases; nucleotides outside the gene matches: 2. CDR3 length: 14 residues. The germline CDR1 and CDR2 sequences are SEHNR and FQNEAQ (reference sequence). This CDR3 is CASSKTGGNEKLFF. The CDR3 nucleotides read TGTGCCAGCAGCAAGACAGGGGGCAATGAAAAACTGTTTTTT.

The chain couples TRBV25-1 to TRBJ1-2; 7 nucleotides agree with TRBD1. The V segment lost 4 bases and the J segment 8 bases; nucleotides outside the gene matches: 16. CDR1 MGHDK and CDR2 SYGVNS come from the germline V gene. This CDR3 comprises 16 residues. The DNA for the CDR3 is TGTGCCAGCAGTGGGTCGAGGGGGCCTTCGGGTGACGGCTACACCTTC. Its translation: CASSGSRGPSGDGYTF.

V and J are TRBV6-6 and TRBJ2-7; 11 bases agree with TRBD1. The CDR3 is 12 amino acids. Germline V gene sequence: CDR1 MNHNY, CDR2 SVGAGI (reference sequence). The CDR3 here is CALGTGGYEQYF. DNA for the CDR3: TGTGCACTCGGGACAGGGGGATACGAGCAGTACTTC.

This clone has a single count. The J gene is TRBJ1-4, the V gene TRBV7-9, with 7 positions matching TRBD1. CDR3 length: 15 amino acids. Losses at the gene ends were 3 bases for V and 6 bases for J; bases not matched to a gene: 7. Germline V gene sequence: CDR1 SEHNR, CDR2 FQNEAQ (reference sequence). The CDR3 reads CASSLRGQIDEKLFF. As DNA, the CDR3 is TGTGCCAGCAGCTTGAGGGGACAGATCGATGAAAAACTGTTTTTT.